This T cell receptor beta chain was observed in a study of tissue T cells after allogeneic stem cell transplantation. Overall study results and limits: Across patients, clones rarely overlapped, yet motif clusters were shared tissue-specifically. The patient cohort was small and clinically heterogeneous, with limited sampling depth.

GI sites, liver, skin and spleen were taken after median 9.75 post-mortem hours. As concerns this clone: Its antigen is unknown.

Sequencing of TCRbeta CDR3 at survey depth gave sequences and template counts. Sequencing used immunoSEQ multiplex PCR; TCRdb keeps in-frame clones, though not all of them. Counted here are tens of thousands of clones, 73% occurring once; the ten biggest clones make up less than 8.5%. Sequencing was performed on tissue from the ileum, taken at autopsy. The clonotype was recovered from a female donor at least 60 years old with lung cancer.

CDR3 residues: CASSYLTTGTEAFF. The CDR3 nucleotides are TGCGCCAGCAGCTACCTAACTACGGGGACTGAAGCTTTCTTT. This chain uses TRBV5-1 with TRBJ1-1; no clear D. Deletions cut 3 bases from V and 5 bases from J, with 14 bases between. This CDR3 is built from 14 residues. Germline V gives CDR1 SGHRS, CDR2 YFSETQ.